Described below is a single T cell receptor beta chain sequence and its context. This record belongs to a study of blood T cell repertoires in COVID-19. Study-level information: T cells, B-cell-depleted T cells, or PBMCs provided the cDNA or gDNA that served as material.

The assay was immunoSEQ multiplex PCR, and TCRdb's table has in-frame clones only and misses some. The sample consists of approximately 150,000 clones, around 81% of them appearing once. Germline values: CDR1 MNHEY, CDR2 SVGAGI. The CDR3 is 14 residues long. With 7 bases clipped from V and 4 bases from J, the junction kept 8 bases outside the gene matches. Which cohort a participant joined came from the clinical history participants gave. This receptor was taken from a woman between 40 and 50 years old who had recovered from COVID-19. This chain connects TRBV6-5 to TRBJ1-2; the match to TRBD1 covers 8 bases. Sample: PBMCs or T cells enriched from blood (not recorded which). The CDR3 DNA reads TGTGCCAGCACCCTGACAGGGGAGTTCTATGGCTACACCTTC. It codes for CASTLTGEFYGYTF.